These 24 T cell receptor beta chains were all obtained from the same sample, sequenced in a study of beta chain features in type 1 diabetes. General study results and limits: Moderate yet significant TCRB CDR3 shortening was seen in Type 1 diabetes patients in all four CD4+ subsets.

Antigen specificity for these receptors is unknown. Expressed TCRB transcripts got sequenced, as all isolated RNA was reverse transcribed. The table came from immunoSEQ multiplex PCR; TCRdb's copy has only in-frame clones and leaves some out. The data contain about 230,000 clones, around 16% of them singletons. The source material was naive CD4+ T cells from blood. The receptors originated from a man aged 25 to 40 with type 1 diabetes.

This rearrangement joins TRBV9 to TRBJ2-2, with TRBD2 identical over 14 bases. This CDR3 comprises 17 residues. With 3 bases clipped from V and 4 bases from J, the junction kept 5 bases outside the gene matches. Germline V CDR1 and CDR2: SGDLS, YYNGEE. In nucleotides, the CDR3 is TGTGCCAGCAGCGAGGGACTAGCGGGAGTCGGCACCGGGGAGCTGTTTTTT. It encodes CASSEGLAGVGTGELFF.

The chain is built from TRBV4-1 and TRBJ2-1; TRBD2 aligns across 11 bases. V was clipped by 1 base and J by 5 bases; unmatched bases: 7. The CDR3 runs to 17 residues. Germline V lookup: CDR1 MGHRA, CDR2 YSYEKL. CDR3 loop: CASSQGTLAGGHNEQFF. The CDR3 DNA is TGCGCCAGCAGCCAAGGCACTCTAGCGGGAGGCCACAATGAGCAGTTCTTC.

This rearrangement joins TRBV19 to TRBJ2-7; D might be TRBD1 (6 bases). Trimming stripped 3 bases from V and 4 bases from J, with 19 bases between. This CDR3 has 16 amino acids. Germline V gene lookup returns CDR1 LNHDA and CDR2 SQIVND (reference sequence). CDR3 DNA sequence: TGTGCCAGTAGTATGGCCCCCTACAGGGACGGATACGAGCAGTACTTC. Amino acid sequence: CASSMAPYRDGYEQYF. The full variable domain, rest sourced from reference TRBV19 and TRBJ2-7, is DGGITQSPKYLFRKEGQNVTLSCEQNLNHDAMYWYRQDPGQGLRLIYYSQIVNDFQKGDIAEGYSVSREKKESFPLTVTSAQKNPTAFYLCASSMAPYRDGYEQYFGPGTRLTVT.

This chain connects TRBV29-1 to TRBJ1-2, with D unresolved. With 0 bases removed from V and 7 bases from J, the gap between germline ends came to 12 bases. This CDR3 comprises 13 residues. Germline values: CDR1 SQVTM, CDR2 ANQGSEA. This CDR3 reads CSVEDRGYSGYTF. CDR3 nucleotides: TGCAGCGTTGAAGATCGGGGATATTCTGGCTACACCTTC.

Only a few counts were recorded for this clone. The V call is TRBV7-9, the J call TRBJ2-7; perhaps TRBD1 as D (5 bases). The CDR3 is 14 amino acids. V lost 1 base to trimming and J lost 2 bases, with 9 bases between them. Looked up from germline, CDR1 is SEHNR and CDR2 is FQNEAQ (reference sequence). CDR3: CASSLGRATYEQYF. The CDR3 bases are TGTGCCAGCAGCTTAGGCAGGGCCACCTACGAGCAGTACTTC.

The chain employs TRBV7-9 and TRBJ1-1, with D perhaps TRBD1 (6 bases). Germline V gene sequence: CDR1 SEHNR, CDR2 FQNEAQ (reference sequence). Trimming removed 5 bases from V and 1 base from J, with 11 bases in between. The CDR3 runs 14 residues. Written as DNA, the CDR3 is TGTGCCAGCAGCCTGGAGACAGGGAACACTGAAGCTTTCTTT. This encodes CASSLETGNTEAFF.

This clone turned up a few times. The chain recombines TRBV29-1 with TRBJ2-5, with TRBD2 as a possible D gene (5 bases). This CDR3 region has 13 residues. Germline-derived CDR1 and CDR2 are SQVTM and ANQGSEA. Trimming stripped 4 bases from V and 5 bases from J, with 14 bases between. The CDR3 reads CSVGSQSGETQYF. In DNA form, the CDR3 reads TGCAGCGTTGGCTCGCAGAGCGGTGAGACCCAGTACTTC.

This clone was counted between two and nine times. CDR3 residues: CASSLSGGIEKLFF. The CDR3 nucleotides are TGTGCCAGCAGCTTGAGTGGAGGGATTGAAAAACTGTTTTTT. The chain recombines TRBV7-9 with TRBJ1-4; no definite D call. The length of the CDR3 is 14 residues. Trimming removed 3 bases at V and 7 bases at J, with 12 bases between. Looked up from germline, CDR1 is SEHNR and CDR2 is FQNEAQ (reference sequence).

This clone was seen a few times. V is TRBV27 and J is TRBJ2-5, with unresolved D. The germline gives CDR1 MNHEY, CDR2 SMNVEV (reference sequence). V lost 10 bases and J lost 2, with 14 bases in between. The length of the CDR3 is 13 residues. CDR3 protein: CATQRRVQETQYF. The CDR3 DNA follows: TGTGCCACCCAACGACGGGTTCAAGAGACCCAGTACTTC.

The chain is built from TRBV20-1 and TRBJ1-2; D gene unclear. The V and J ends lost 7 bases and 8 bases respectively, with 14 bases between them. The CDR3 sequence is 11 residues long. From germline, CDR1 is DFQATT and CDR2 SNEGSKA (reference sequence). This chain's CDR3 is CSGYREGGYTF. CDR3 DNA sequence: TGCAGTGGGTACCGGGAGGGAGGCTACACCTTC.

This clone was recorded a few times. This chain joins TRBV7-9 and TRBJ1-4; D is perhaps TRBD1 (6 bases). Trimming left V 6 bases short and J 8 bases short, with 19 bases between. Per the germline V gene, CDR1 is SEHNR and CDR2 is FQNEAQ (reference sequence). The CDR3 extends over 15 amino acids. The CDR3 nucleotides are TGTGCCAGCAGTGAGGGGGTCTCCTCGGGAGAAAAACTGTTTTTT. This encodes CASSEGVSSGEKLFF. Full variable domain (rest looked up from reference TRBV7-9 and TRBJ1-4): DTGVSQNPRHKITKRGQNVTFRCDPISEHNRLYWYRQTLGQGPEFLTYFQNEAQLEKSRLLSDRFSAERPKGSFSTLEIQRTEQGDSAMYLCASSEGVSSGEKLFFGSGTQLSVL.

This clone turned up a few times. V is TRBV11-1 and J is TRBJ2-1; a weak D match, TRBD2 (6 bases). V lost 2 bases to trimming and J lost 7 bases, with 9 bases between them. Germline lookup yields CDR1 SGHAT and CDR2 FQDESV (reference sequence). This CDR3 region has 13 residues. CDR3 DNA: TGTGCCAGCAGCTTAACTAGCCCTAATGAGCAGTTCTTC. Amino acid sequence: CASSLTSPNEQFF.

The CDR3 is CASSFFLAGGQNEQFF. The CDR3 DNA reads as TGCGCCAGCAGCTTCTTTTTAGCGGGAGGTCAAAATGAGCAGTTCTTC. The rearrangement links TRBV5-1 to TRBJ2-1; the match to TRBD2 covers 10 bases. The junction had 9 bases not matched to a gene; V was cut back by 2 bases and J by 7 bases. CDR3 length: 16 residues. CDR1 and CDR2 (germline): SGHRS, YFSETQ.

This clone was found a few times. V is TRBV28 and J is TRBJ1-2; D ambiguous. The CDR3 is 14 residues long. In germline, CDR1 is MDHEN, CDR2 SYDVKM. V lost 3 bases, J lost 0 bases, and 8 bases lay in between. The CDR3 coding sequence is TGTGCCAGCAGTTTCGCGCCAGCTAACTATGGCTACACCTTC. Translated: CASSFAPANYGYTF.

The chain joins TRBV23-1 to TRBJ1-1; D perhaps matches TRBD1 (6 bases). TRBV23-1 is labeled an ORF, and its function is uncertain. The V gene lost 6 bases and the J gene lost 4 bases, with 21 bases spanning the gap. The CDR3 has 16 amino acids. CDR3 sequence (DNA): TGCGCCAGCAGGGGACATAACAGGGACACCACCACTGAAGCTTTCTTT. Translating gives CASRGHNRDTTTEAFF.

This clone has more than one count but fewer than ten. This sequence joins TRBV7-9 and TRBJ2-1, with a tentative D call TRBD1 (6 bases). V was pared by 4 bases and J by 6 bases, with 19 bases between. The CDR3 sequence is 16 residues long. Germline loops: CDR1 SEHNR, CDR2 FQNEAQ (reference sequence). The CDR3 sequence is CASSWLDSGRLNEQFF. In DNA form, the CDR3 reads TGTGCCAGCAGCTGGCTGGACAGCGGAAGACTCAATGAGCAGTTCTTC.

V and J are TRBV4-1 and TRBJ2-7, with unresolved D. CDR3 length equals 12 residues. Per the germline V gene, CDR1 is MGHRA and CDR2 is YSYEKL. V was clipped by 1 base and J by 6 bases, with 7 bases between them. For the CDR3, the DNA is TGCGCCAGCAGCCAAGCAGTAGGCGAGCAGTACTTC. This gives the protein CASSQAVGEQYF.

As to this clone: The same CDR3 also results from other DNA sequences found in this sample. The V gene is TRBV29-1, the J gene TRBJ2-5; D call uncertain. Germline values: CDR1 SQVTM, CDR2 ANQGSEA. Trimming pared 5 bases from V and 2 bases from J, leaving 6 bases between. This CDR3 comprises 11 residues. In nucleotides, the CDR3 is TGCAGCGTTACTGTTCAAGAGACCCAGTACTTC. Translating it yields CSVTVQETQYF.

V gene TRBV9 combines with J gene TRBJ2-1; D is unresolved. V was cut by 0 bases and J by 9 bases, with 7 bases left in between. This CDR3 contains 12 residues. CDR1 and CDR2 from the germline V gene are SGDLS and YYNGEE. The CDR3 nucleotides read TGTGCCAGCAGCGTAGGTATGAGTGAGCAGTTCTTC. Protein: CASSVGMSEQFF.

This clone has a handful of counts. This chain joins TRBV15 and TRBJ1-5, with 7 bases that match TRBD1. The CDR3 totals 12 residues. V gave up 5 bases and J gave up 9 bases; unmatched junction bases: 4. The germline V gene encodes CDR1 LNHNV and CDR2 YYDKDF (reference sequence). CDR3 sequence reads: CATSSRDRPQHF. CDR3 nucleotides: TGTGCCACCAGCTCCCGGGACAGGCCCCAGCATTTT.

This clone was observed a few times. CDR3 region: CAWSVGGVRYF. CDR3 DNA sequence: TGTGCCTGGAGTGTTGGCGGAGTGCGGTACTTC. The chain carries TRBV30 and TRBJ2-7, with unresolved D. V gave up 0 bases and J gave up 12 bases, with 12 bases separating them. This CDR3 has 11 residues. From germline, CDR1 is GTSNPN and CDR2 SVGIG (reference sequence).

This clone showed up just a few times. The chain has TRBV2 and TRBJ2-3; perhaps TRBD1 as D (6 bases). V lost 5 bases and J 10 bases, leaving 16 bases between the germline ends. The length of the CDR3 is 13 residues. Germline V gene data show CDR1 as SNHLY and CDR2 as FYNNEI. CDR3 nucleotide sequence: TGTGCCAGCAGTCGGGACACCGGGCAAGCGCAGTATTTT. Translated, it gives CASSRDTGQAQYF.

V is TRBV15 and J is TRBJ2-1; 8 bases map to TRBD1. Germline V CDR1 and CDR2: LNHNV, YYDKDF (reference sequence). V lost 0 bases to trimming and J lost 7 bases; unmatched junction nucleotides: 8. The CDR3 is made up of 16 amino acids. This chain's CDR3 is CATSRDRQGAVNEQFF. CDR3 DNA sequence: TGTGCCACCAGCAGAGACAGGCAGGGGGCCGTGAATGAGCAGTTCTTC.

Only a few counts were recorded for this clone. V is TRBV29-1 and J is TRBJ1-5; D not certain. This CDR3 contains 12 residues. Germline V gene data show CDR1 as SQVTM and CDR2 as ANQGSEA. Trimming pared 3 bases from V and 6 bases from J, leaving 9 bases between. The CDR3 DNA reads TGCAGCGTTGAGGCCGAAGGTCAGCCCCAGCATTTT. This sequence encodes CSVEAEGQPQHF.